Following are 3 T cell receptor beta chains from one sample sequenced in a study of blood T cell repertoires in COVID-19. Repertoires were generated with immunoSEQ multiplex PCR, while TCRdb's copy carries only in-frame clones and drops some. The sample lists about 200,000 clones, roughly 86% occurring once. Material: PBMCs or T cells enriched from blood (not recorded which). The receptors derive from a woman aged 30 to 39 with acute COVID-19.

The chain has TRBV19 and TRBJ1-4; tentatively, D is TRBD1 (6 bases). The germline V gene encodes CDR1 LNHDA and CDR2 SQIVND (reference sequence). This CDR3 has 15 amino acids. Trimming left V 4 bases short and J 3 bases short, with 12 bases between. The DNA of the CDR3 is TGTGCCAGTAGTACTACAGGGTCCCCTAATGAAAAACTGTTTTTT. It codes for CASSTTGSPNEKLFF.

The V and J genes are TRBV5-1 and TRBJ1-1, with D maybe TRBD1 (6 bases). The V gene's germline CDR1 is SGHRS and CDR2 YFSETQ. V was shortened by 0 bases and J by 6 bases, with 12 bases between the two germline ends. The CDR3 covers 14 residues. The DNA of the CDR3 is TGCGCCAGCAGCTTGGCCACAGGGAGCGCTGAAGCTTTCTTT. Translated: CASSLATGSAEAFF. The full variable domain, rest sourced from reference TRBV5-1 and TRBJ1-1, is KAGVTQTPRYLIKTRGQQVTLSCSPISGHRSVSWYQQTPGQGLQFLFEYFSETQRNKGNFPGRFSGRQFSNSRSEMNVSTLELGDSALYLCASSLATGSAEAFFGQGTRLTVV.

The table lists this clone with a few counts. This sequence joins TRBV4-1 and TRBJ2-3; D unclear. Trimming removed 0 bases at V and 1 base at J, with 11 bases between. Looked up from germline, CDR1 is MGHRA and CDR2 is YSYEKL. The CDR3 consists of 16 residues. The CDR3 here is CASSQEMLEGTDTQYF. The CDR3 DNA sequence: TGCGCCAGCAGCCAAGAGATGCTAGAAGGCACAGATACGCAGTATTTT.